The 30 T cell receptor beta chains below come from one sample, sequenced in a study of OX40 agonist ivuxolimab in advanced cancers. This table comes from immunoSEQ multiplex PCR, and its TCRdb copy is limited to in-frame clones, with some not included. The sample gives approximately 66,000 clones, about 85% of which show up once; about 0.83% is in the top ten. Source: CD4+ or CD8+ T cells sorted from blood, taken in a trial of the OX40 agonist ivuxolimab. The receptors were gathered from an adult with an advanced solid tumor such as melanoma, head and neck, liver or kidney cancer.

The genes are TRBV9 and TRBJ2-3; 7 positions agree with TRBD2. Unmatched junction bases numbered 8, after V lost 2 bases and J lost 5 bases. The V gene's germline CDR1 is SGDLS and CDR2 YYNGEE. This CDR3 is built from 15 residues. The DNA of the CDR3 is TGTGCCAGCAGCGTCGCTCCTCGGGGGGAAGATACGCAGTATTTT. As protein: CASSVAPRGEDTQYF.

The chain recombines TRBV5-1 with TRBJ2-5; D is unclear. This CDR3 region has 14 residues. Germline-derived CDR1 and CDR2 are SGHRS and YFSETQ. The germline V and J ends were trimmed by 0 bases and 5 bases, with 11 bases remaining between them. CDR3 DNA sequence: TGCGCCAGCAGCTTGGGTCTCACTCCGGAGACCCAGTACTTC. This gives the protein CASSLGLTPETQYF. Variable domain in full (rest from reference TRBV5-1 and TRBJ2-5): KAGVTQTPRYLIKTRGQQVTLSCSPISGHRSVSWYQQTPGQGLQFLFEYFSETQRNKGNFPGRFSGRQFSNSRSEMNVSTLELGDSALYLCASSLGLTPETQYFGPGTRLLVL.

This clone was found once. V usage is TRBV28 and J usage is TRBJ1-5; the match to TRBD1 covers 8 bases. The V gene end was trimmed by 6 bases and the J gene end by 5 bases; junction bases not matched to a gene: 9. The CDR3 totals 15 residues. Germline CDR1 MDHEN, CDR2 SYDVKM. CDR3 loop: CASRDSTGADQPQHF. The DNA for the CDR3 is TGTGCCAGCAGGGATTCGACAGGGGCCGATCAGCCCCAGCATTTT.

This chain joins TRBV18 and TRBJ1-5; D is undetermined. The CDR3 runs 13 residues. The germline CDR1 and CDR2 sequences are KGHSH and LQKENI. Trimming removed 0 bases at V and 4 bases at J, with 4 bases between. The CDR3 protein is CASSPPGNQPQHF. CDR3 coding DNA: TGTGCCAGCTCACCACCGGGGAATCAGCCCCAGCATTTT. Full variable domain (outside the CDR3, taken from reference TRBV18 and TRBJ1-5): NAGVMQNPRHLVRRRGQEARLRCSPMKGHSHVYWYRQLPEEGLKFMVYLQKENIIDESGMPKERFSAEFPKEGPSILRIQQVVRGDSAAYFCASSPPGNQPQHFGDGTRLSIL.

CDR3 in DNA: TGTGCCAGCAGCGTAGGACTAGCGGGATTCTACCAAGAGACCCAGTACTTC. Translated: CASSVGLAGFYQETQYF. The chain couples TRBV9 to TRBJ2-5; 11 bases fit TRBD2. This CDR3 is 17 amino acids long. Looked up from germline, CDR1 is SGDLS and CDR2 is YYNGEE. The trim removed 0 bases at V and 0 bases at J, leaving 4 bases unmatched.

CDR3 sequence reads: CAIQGSNGGPLHF. Here the CDR3 DNA reads TGTGCCATCCAAGGCTCAAACGGCGGACCCCTCCACTTT. The J gene is TRBJ1-6, the V gene TRBV10-3; D gene uncertain. This CDR3 has 13 residues. V was shortened by 8 bases and J by 12 bases, with 17 bases between the two germline ends. Germline-derived CDR1 and CDR2 are ENHRY and SYGVKD.

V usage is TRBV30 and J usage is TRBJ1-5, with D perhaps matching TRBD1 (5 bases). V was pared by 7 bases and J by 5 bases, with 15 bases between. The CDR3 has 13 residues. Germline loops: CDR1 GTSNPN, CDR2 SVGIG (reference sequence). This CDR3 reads CAFTTRGDQPQHF. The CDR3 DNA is TGTGCCTTCACGACTCGGGGGGATCAGCCCCAGCATTTT.

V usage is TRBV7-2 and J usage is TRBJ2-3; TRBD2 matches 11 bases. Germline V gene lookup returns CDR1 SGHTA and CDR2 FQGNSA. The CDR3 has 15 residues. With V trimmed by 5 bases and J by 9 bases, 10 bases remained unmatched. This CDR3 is CASSPLSGRGVTQYF. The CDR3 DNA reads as TGTGCCAGCAGCCCGCTTAGCGGGAGGGGTGTAACGCAGTATTTT.

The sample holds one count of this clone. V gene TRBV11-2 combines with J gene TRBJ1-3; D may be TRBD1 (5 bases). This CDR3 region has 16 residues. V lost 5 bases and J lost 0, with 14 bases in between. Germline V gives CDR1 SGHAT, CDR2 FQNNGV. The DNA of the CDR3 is TGTGCCAGCAGCCCCCAGGAGGGGACCTCTGGAAACACCATATATTTT. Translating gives CASSPQEGTSGNTIYF.

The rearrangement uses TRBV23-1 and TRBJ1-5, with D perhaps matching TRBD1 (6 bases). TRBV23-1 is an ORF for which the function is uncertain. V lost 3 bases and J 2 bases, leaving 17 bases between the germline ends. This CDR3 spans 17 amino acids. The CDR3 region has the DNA TGCGCCAGCAGTCAGAACGAGGGGGGCCGGGGCAATCAGCCCCAGCATTTT. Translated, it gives CASSQNEGGRGNQPQHF.

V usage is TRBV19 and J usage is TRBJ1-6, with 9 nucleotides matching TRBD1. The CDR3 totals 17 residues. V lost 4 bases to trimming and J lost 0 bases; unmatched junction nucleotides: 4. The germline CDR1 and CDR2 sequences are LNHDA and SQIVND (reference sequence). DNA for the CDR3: TGTGCCAGTAGTAACGGACAGGGGAGCTCCTATAATTCACCCCTCCACTTT. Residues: CASSNGQGSSYNSPLHF.

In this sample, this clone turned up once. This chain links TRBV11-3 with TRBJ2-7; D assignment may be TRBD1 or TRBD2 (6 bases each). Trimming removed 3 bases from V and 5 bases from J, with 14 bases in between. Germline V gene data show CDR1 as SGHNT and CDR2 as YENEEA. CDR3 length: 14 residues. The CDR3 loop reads CASSLGGRGDEQYF. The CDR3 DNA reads TGTGCCAGCAGCTTGGGGGGCAGAGGGGACGAGCAGTACTTC.

The CDR3 DNA reads as TGTGCCAGCATGAGGGGCAGGGACTACGAGCAGTACTTC. Translating gives CASMRGRDYEQYF. V is TRBV2 and J is TRBJ2-7; D could derive from TRBD1 or TRBD2 (5 bases each). V shed 7 bases and J shed 3 bases, with 13 bases lying between them. This CDR3 is 13 amino acids long. The germline V gene has CDR1 SNHLY and CDR2 FYNNEI.

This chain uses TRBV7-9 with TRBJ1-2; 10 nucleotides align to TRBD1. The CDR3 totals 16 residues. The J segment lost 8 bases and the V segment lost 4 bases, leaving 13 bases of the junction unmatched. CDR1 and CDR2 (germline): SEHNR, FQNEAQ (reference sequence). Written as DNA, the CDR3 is TGTGCCAGCAGCTCGGGAACCGGGACAGGGGTTCGGGGCTACACCTTC. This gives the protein CASSSGTGTGVRGYTF.

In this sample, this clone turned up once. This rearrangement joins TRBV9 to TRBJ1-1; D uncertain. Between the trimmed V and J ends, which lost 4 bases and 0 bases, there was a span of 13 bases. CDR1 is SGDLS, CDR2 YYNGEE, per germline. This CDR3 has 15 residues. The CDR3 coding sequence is TGTGCCAGCAGCCCACGACATCAACTGAACACTGAAGCTTTCTTT. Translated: CASSPRHQLNTEAFF.

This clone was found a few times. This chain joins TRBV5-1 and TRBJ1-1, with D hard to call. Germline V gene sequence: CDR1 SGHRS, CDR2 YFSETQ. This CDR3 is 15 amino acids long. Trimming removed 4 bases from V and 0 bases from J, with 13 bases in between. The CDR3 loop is CASSLLGSMNTEAFF. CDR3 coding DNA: TGCGCCAGCAGCCTACTGGGCAGTATGAACACTGAAGCTTTCTTT.

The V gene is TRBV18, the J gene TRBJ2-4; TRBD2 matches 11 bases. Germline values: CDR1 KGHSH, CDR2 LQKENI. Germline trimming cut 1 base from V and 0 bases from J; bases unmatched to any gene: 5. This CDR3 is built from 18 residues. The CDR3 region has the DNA TGTGCCAGCTCACCACTAGCGGGGGGGCCTCAAGCCAAAAACATTCAGTACTTC. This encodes CASSPLAGGPQAKNIQYF.

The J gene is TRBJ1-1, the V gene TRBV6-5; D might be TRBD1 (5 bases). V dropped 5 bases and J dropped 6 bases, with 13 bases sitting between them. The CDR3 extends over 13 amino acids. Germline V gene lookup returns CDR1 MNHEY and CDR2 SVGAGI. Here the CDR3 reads CASSKRQFAEAFF. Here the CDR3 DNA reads TGTGCCAGCAGTAAACGACAGTTCGCTGAAGCTTTCTTT.

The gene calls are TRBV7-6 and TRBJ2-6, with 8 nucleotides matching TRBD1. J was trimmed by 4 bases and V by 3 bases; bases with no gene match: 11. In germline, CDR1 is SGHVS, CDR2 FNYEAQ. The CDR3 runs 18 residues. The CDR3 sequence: CASSLRDRSPLGANVLTF. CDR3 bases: TGTGCCAGCAGCTTGCGGGACAGGTCCCCCCTCGGGGCCAACGTCCTGACTTTC.

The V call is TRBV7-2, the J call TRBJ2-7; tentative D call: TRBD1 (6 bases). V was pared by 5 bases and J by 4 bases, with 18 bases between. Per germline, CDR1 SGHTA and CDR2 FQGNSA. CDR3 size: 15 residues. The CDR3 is CASSPRGGSGYEQYF. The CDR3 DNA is TGTGCCAGCAGCCCGAGAGGGGGAAGCGGTTACGAGCAGTACTTC.

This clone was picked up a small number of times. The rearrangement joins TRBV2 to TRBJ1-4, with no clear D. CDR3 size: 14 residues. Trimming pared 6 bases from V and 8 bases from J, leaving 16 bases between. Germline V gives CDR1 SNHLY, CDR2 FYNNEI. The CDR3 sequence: CASRHPVWSEKLFF. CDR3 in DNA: TGTGCCAGCAGACACCCCGTTTGGTCGGAAAAACTGTTTTTT.

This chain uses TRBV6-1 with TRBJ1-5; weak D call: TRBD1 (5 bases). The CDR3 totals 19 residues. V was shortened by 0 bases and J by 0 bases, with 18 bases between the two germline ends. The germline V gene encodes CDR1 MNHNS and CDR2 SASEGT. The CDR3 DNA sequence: TGTGCCAGCAGTGAAGCGGGAAGAGGCAGGGCTTATAGCAATCAGCCCCAGCATTTT. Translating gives CASSEAGRGRAYSNQPQHF.

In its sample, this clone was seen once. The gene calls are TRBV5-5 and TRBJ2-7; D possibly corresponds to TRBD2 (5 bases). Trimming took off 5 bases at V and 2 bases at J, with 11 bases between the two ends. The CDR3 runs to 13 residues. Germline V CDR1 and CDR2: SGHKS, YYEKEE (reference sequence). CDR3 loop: CASSHGLAYEQYF. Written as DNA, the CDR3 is TGTGCCAGCAGTCATGGACTCGCCTACGAGCAGTACTTC.

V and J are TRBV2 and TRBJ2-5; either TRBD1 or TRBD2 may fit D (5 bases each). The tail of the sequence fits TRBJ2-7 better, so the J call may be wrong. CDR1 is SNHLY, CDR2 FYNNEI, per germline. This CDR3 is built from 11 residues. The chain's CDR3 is CARGTAYEQYF. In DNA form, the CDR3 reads TGTGCCAGAGGGACGGCCTACGAGCAGTACTTC.

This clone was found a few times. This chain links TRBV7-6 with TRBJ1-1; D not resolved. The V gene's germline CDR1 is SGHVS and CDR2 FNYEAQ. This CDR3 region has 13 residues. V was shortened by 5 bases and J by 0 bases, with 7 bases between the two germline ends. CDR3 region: CASSPNMNTEAFF. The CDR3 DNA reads TGTGCCAGCAGCCCGAACATGAACACTGAAGCTTTCTTT.

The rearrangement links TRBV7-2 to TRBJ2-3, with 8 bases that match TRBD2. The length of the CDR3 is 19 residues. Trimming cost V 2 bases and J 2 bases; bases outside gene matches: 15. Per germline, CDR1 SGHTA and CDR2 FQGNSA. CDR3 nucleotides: TGTGCCAGCAGCTTACCATCCCACCCACGCGGGAGGTACACAGATACGCAGTATTTT. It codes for CASSLPSHPRGRYTDTQYF.

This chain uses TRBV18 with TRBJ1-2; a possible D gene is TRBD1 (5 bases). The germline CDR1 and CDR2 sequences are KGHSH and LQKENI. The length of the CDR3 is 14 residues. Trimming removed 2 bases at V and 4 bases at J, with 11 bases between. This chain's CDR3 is CASSPAGSAYGYTF. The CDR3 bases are TGTGCCAGCTCACCAGCAGGGTCGGCCTATGGCTACACCTTC. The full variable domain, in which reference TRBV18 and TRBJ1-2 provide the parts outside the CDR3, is NAGVMQNPRHLVRRRGQEARLRCSPMKGHSHVYWYRQLPEEGLKFMVYLQKENIIDESGMPKERFSAEFPKEGPSILRIQQVVRGDSAAYFCASSPAGSAYGYTFGSGTRLTVV.

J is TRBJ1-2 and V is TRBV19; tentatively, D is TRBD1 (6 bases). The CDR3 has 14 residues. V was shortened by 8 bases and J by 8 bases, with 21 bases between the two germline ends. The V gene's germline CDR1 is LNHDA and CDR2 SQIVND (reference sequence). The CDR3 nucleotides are TGTGCCAGTTCTTCCGGGGGCAGCCCCGGGGGCTACACCTTC. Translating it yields CASSSGGSPGGYTF.

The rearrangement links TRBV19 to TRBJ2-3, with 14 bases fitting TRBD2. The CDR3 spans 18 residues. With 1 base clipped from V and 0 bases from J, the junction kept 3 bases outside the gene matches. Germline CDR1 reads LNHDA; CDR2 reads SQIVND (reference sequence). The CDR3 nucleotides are TGTGCCAGTAGTATAGGACTAGCGGGAGGGTCCAGCACAGATACGCAGTATTTT. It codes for CASSIGLAGGSSTDTQYF.

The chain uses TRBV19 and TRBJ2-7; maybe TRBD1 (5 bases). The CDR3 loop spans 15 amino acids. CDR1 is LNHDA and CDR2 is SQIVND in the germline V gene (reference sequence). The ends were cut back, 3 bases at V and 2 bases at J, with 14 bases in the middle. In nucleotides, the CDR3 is TGTGCCAGTAGTATTACAGGTTATGGGCCCTACGAGCAGTACTTC. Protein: CASSITGYGPYEQYF.